This entry is about one TCR beta chain. The target antigen is unknown. Primers included in the PCR were 60 Vbeta and 13 Jbeta primers. Clones were read by immunoSEQ multiplex PCR, and TCRdb kept only the in-frame ones, dropping some. Among roughly 110,000 clones listed, approximately 76% were seen once. The entry originates in a study of cytomegalovirus exposure and HLA in healthy donors. Whole-study findings and limits: In an earlier analysis, in some 500 donors, most V segments appeared productive either ~87% or ~30% of the time. Equally common other TCR beta chains were less clonally expanded than HLA-associated ones, a later analysis found. Reportedly, cytomegalovirus status was diagnosed with high sensitivity and specificity.

Donors had nominal health at sampling but likely had unrecorded immune exposures. The V gene's germline CDR1 is SGDLS and CDR2 YYNGEE. This CDR3 contains 16 residues. V lost 3 bases, J lost 4 bases, and 11 bases stayed unmatched. The sample taken for sequencing was PBMCs. The sequence was collected from a man aged 18 to 35 in good health and CMV-seronegative. The chain has TRBV9 and TRBJ2-3; 7 bases are a match to TRBD2. The CDR3 nucleotides read TGTGCCAGCAGCGGCATTGCGGGCGGGGGAGCAGATACGCAGTATTTT. Translation gives CASSGIAGGGADTQYF.